These T cell receptor beta chains were read from a single sample in a study of regulatory T cells in long-lasting Graves disease. TCRdb called the multiplex PCR reads again in MiXCR, with one record for every CDR3 protein. Among 400,000 to 500,000 distinct CDR3 sequences, around 16% were seen once, and the ten largest hold approximately 8%. This same sample was also part of a study on T cells in Graves' hyperthyroidism and ophthalmopathy.

Specimen: peripheral blood mononuclear cells (PBMCs), collected at new diagnosis, from a patient treated with antithyroid drugs. These receptors were taken from a woman aged 40-49 years with Graves disease. Both conserved end residues are part of each CDR3. The D gene is left open where the match is weak. Size tells how often a clone was seen (once, few, many) or the class of an expanded clone, and some rows leave it out.

abundance: many
v_gene: TRBV12-3/TRBV12-4
j_gene: TRBJ1-2
d_gene: TRBD1
CDR3nt: TGTGCCAGCAGCTTACAGGGGCCGTCCTATGGCTACACCTTC
CDR3aa: CASSLQGPSYGYTF

abundance: many
v_gene: TRBV7-2
j_gene: TRBJ1-1
d_gene: TRBD1
CDR3nt: TGTGCCAGCAGCTTAGGGACAGGGGGAGAAGCTTTCTTT
CDR3aa: CASSLGTGGEAFF

abundance: few
v_gene: TRBV9
j_gene: TRBJ2-3
d_gene: -
CDR3nt: TGTGCCAGCAGCGTTCGCGCCCTGGGAGGAGATACGCAGTATTTT
CDR3aa: CASSVRALGGDTQYF

abundance: few
v_gene: TRBV7-8
j_gene: TRBJ1-5
d_gene: TRBD1
CDR3nt: TGTGCCAGCAGCTTAGTCGCCGCAACAGGGGATAGTCAGCCCCAGCATTTT
CDR3aa: CASSLVAATGDSQPQHF

abundance: many
v_gene: TRBV28
j_gene: TRBJ2-6
d_gene: TRBD1
CDR3nt: TGTGCCAGCAGCGGGGACAGGGTTCTCTCTGGGGCCAACGTCCTGACTTTC
CDR3aa: CASSGDRVLSGANVLTF

abundance: many
v_gene: TRBV12-3/TRBV12-4
j_gene: TRBJ2-3
d_gene: -
CDR3nt: TGTGCCAGCAGTTTGGCGCGTAGGGCAGATACGCAGTATTTT
CDR3aa: CASSLARRADTQYF

abundance: many
v_gene: TRBV24-1
j_gene: TRBJ2-1
d_gene: TRBD2
CDR3nt: TGTGCCACCAGTGATCCAGATGACGTTGCGGGAGAGGTATATGAGCAGTTCTTC
CDR3aa: CATSDPDDVAGEVYEQFF

abundance: many
v_gene: TRBV5-1
j_gene: TRBJ2-1
d_gene: TRBD2
CDR3nt: TGCGCCAGCAGCCTGGGACTAGCGGGAGGTCCTTCGTGGGAGCAGTTCTTC
CDR3aa: CASSLGLAGGPSWEQFF

abundance: many
v_gene: TRBV7-3
j_gene: TRBJ2-2
d_gene: -
CDR3nt: TGTGCCAGCAGGACCTCAAGCTCTAGCACCGGGGAGCTGTTTTTT
CDR3aa: CASRTSSSSTGELFF

abundance: few
v_gene: TRBV9
j_gene: TRBJ2-7
d_gene: -
CDR3nt: TGTGCCAGCAGCGCCCGCCTCAACTACGAGCAGTACTTC
CDR3aa: CASSARLNYEQYF

abundance: many
v_gene: TRBV10-2
j_gene: TRBJ2-5
d_gene: TRBD1
CDR3nt: TGCGCCAGCACCAGGGGGCTAACAGAGACCCAGTACTTC
CDR3aa: CASTRGLTETQYF

abundance: many
v_gene: TRBV6-5
j_gene: TRBJ2-7
d_gene: -
CDR3nt: TGTGCCAGCAGTTCCTCGGACAGAAGCTACGAGCAGTACTTC
CDR3aa: CASSSSDRSYEQYF

abundance: many
v_gene: TRBV11-3
j_gene: TRBJ2-7
d_gene: -
CDR3nt: TGTGCCAGCAGCTTAGTTATTGCGGCTGCAGGCTACGAGCAGTACTTC
CDR3aa: CASSLVIAAAGYEQYF

abundance: many
v_gene: TRBV27
j_gene: TRBJ2-7
d_gene: -
CDR3nt: TGTGCCAGCAGTTTGCGTGGCGCGGCCTACGAGCAGTACTTC
CDR3aa: CASSLRGAAYEQYF

abundance: many
v_gene: TRBV10-3
j_gene: TRBJ1-1
d_gene: -
CDR3nt: TGTGCCATCAGTGAGAATGCAGGGATGAACACTGAAGCTTTCTTT
CDR3aa: CAISENAGMNTEAFF

abundance: -
v_gene: TRBV28
j_gene: TRBJ1-1
d_gene: -
CDR3nt: TGTGCCAGCAGTTTACCGCTTCTCCACACTGAAGCTTTCTTT
CDR3aa: CASSLPLLHTEAFF

abundance: -
v_gene: TRBV4-1
j_gene: TRBJ2-7
d_gene: TRBD1
CDR3nt: TGCGCCAGCAGCCTCGGAGGACAGGGCGGTTTTTCCTACGAGCAGTACTTC
CDR3aa: CASSLGGQGGFSYEQYF

abundance: many
v_gene: TRBV27
j_gene: TRBJ1-2
d_gene: TRBD1
CDR3nt: TGTGCCAGCAGTTTAGCCGCGGGACAGGGCAGTAGGTATGGCTACACCTTC
CDR3aa: CASSLAAGQGSRYGYTF

abundance: many
v_gene: TRBV7-2
j_gene: TRBJ2-7
d_gene: TRBD1
CDR3nt: TGTGCCAGCAGCCCATTCGACAGGGGGATGACCTACGAGCAGTACTTC
CDR3aa: CASSPFDRGMTYEQYF

abundance: few
v_gene: TRBV15
j_gene: TRBJ2-2
d_gene: TRBD1
CDR3nt: TGTGCCACCACCCCAGAGCTACAGGGGGGCACCGGGGAGCTGTTTTTT
CDR3aa: CATTPELQGGTGELFF

abundance: many
v_gene: TRBV5-5
j_gene: TRBJ2-7
d_gene: TRBD2
CDR3nt: TGTGCCAGCAGCTCACGGACTAGCGGAACCTACGAGCAGTACTTC
CDR3aa: CASSSRTSGTYEQYF

abundance: -
v_gene: TRBV7-2
j_gene: TRBJ2-5
d_gene: TRBD2
CDR3nt: TGTGCCAGCAGCCCTCGACTAGCTGAGACCCAGTACTTC
CDR3aa: CASSPRLAETQYF

abundance: many
v_gene: TRBV19
j_gene: TRBJ1-4
d_gene: TRBD1
CDR3nt: TGTGCCAGTAGTCAAGGACAGGGTTGGGAAAAACTGTTTTTT
CDR3aa: CASSQGQGWEKLFF

abundance: -
v_gene: TRBV20-1
j_gene: TRBJ2-3
d_gene: TRBD2
CDR3nt: TGCAGCTACGGGACTAGCGGGAGGGATACGCAGTATTTT
CDR3aa: CSYGTSGRDTQYF

abundance: few
v_gene: TRBV7-6
j_gene: TRBJ2-1
d_gene: TRBD1
CDR3nt: TGTGCCAGCAGCCCATACGGGACAGGAGGGAACAATGAGCAGTTCTTC
CDR3aa: CASSPYGTGGNNEQFF

abundance: -
v_gene: TRBV7-6
j_gene: TRBJ2-2
d_gene: -
CDR3nt: TGTGCCAGCCTCAGGAACACCGGGGAGCTGTTTTTT
CDR3aa: CASLRNTGELFF

abundance: many
v_gene: TRBV6-1
j_gene: TRBJ2-7
d_gene: TRBD2
CDR3nt: TGTGCCAGCAGAGTAGGGACTAGCAGATCCTACGAGCAGTACTTC
CDR3aa: CASRVGTSRSYEQYF